One and the same sample provided the 2 T cell receptor beta chains below, sequenced in a study of T cells in Graves' hyperthyroidism and ophthalmopathy. Amplified TCR beta CDR3 regions came from RNA transcripts. During a first-round RT-PCR of the TCR CDR3, the HTBI primer set was used. TCRdb reprocessed the multiplex PCR reads via MiXCR and lists one record per CDR3 protein. The sample records around 250,000 distinct CDR3 sequences, about a sixth being singletons. The sample taken for sequencing was blood. These receptors all stem from a woman aged 18-35 years with Graves' ophthalmopathy.

Note on this clonotype: Germline is not matched at one junction end, which may reflect a read error. The DNA for the CDR3 is TGCAGTGCTATCTCGGGACAGCTGAACACTGAAGCTCTCTTT. This codes for CSAISGQLNTEALF. This chain connects TRBV20-1 to TRBJ1-1; 7 bases fit TRBD1. The CDR3 loop spans 14 amino acids. Germline loops: CDR1 DFQATT, CDR2 SNEGSKA (reference sequence).

This clonotype was observed at least ten times. The CDR3 DNA reads as TGTGCCAGCAGTGTAGCGGTGGACACCGGCACAGATACGCAGTATTTT. This encodes CASSVAVDTGTDTQYF. The chain is built from TRBV2 and TRBJ2-3; D is possibly TRBD2 (6 bases). V lost 4 bases to trimming and J lost 1 base, with 15 bases between them. Germline-derived CDR1 and CDR2 are SNHLY and FYNNEI. This CDR3 is built from 16 residues.